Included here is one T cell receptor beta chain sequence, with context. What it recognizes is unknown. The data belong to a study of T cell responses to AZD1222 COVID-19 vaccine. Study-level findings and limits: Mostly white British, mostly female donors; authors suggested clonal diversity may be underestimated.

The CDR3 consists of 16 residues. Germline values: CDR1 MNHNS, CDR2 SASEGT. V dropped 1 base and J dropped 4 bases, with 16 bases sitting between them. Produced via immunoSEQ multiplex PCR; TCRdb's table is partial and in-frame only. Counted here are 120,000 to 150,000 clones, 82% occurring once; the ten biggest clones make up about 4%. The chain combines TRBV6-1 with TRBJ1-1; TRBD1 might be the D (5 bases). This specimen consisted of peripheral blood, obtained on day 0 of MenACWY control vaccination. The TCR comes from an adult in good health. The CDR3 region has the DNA TGTGCCAGCAGTGAAGGGGGGAGGAGGGTGAGCACTGAAGCTTTCTTT. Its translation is CASSEGGRRVSTEAFF.